Listed below are T cell receptor beta chains from one sample, sequenced in a study of Graves' ophthalmopathy and Graves' hyperthyroidism. TCRdb redid the calling of the multiplex PCR reads with MiXCR, one entry per CDR3 protein. Here the sample spans about 480,000 distinct CDR3 sequences, approximately 15% being singletons. The sample comprised blood. The origin of the receptors is a woman under 40 with Graves' ophthalmopathy. The CDR3 runs from the conserved cysteine through the conserved F or W. Each record gives: CDR3 length, V gene, clone size, J gene, D gene, CDR3 protein, CDR3 DNA. A D gene is named only where the DNA matches it firmly. The size field is filled for only some rows; it gives once, few, many or a size class.

17	TRBV11-2	many	TRBJ2-2	-	CASSAPGRSANTGELFF	TGTGCCAGCAGCGCCCCTGGGAGGAGTGCGAACACCGGGGAGCTGTTTTTT
13	TRBV2	many	TRBJ1-1	-	CASSGDMNTEAFF	TGTGCCAGCAGTGGCGACATGAACACTGAAGCTTTCTTT
15	TRBV6-1	-	TRBJ1-2	-	CASSELVGGGYGYTF	TGTGCCAGCAGTGAATTAGTGGGGGGCGGCTATGGCTACACCTTC
22	TRBV10-3	many	TRBJ1-6	TRBD1	CAISEKVAWTGGRGSYNSPLHF	TGTGCCATCAGTGAGAAGGTGGCTTGGACAGGGGGTAGGGGCTCCTATAATTCACCCCTCCACTTT
15	TRBV6-1	-	TRBJ1-1	-	CASSERRLVNTEAFF	TGTGCCAGCAGTGAAAGGAGGCTGGTGAACACTGAAGCTTTCTTT
15	TRBV25-1	many	TRBJ2-5	TRBD2	CASSEFGGRQETQYF	TGTGCCAGCAGTGAATTCGGCGGGAGACAAGAGACCCAGTACTTC
16	TRBV6-2/TRBV6-3	many	TRBJ1-5	TRBD1	CASSYSRTGDYQPQHF	TGTGCCAGCAGTTACTCGAGGACAGGGGATTATCAGCCCCAGCATTTT
16	TRBV28	-	TRBJ1-2	TRBD1	CASSASGTGAGYGYTF	TGTGCCAGCAGTGCGTCCGGGACAGGGGCCGGCTATGGCTACACCTTC
16	TRBV19	-	TRBJ1-2	TRBD1	CASSGAIGQGIFGYTF	TGTGCCAGTAGCGGCGCGATAGGACAGGGGATTTTTGGCTACACCTTC
15	TRBV10-3	many	TRBJ2-2	-	CATWRFGQYTGELFF	TGTGCCACGTGGCGTTTTGGACAGTACACCGGGGAGCTGTTTTTT
15	TRBV20-1	-	TRBJ1-2	-	CSARGPVYLDYGYTF	TGCAGTGCTAGAGGGCCAGTCTATTTAGACTATGGCTACACCTTC
12	TRBV19	many	TRBJ1-2	-	CASETPRDGYTF	TGTGCCAGTGAAACTCCCCGGGATGGCTACACCTTC
18	TRBV6-2/TRBV6-3	many	TRBJ2-6	-	CASSYSGQPYSGANVLTF	TGTGCCAGCAGTTACTCCGGTCAGCCATACTCTGGGGCCAACGTCCTGACTTTC
16	TRBV7-9	many	TRBJ2-7	-	CASSRRTDPLYERQYF	TGTGCCAGCAGCCGTCGGACTGATCCTCTATACGAGCGGCAGTACTTC
15	TRBV20-1	many	TRBJ2-7	-	CSARDLLAERYEQYF	TGCAGTGCTAGAGATCTATTGGCGGAGAGATACGAGCAGTACTTC
13	TRBV6-2/TRBV6-3	many	TRBJ1-1	-	CASSYMGNTEAFF	TGTGCCAGCAGTTACATGGGGAACACTGAAGCTTTCTTT
15	TRBV10-3	many	TRBJ2-7	TRBD1	CAISRVDRASYEQYF	TGTGCCATCAGTAGGGTGGACAGGGCCTCCTACGAGCAGTACTTC
18	TRBV6-2/TRBV6-3	-	TRBJ2-7	-	CASSYSKSRTSSTYEQYF	TGTGCCAGCAGTTACTCGAAGAGTCGGACCAGCAGCACCTACGAGCAGTACTTC
16	TRBV5-1	many	TRBJ1-2	-	CASSRPGEGPNYGYTF	TGCGCCAGCAGCCGGCCCGGTGAGGGTCCTAACTATGGCTACACCTTC
13	TRBV12-5	many	TRBJ2-7	-	CASGFVTGYEQYF	TGTGCTAGTGGTTTCGTCACCGGCTACGAGCAGTACTTC